Shown below are 21 T cell receptor beta chains from a single sample sequenced in a study of a mutant IDH1 vaccine in newly diagnosed glioma. Specified time point: week 35, safety follow-up. Doses consisted of 300 ug of mutant IDH1 20-mer peptide each, paired with topical imiquimod. Clones were read by immunoSEQ multiplex PCR, and TCRdb kept only the in-frame ones, dropping some. The sample consists of approximately 62,000 clones, under 90% of them appearing once. These receptors' antigens are unknown. The sequencing used PBMCs, collected from a glioma patient whose treatment included an IDH1 peptide vaccine. The source is a man aged 25 to 40 with glioma.

The V and J genes are TRBV5-4 and TRBJ1-2, with unresolved D. V was clipped by 4 bases and J by 6 bases, with 13 bases between them. This CDR3 comprises 13 residues. Germline V lookup: CDR1 SGHNT, CDR2 YYREEE (reference sequence). The CDR3 region has the DNA TGTGCCAGCAGCAGGGCTGTTGGTAATGGCTACACCTTC. Translation gives CASSRAVGNGYTF.

The chain employs TRBV11-2 and TRBJ1-2, with D possibly being TRBD1 (6 bases). Germline CDR1 reads SGHAT; CDR2 reads FQNNGV. V lost 0 bases and J 6 bases, leaving 11 bases between the germline ends. The CDR3 is 14 residues long. The CDR3 region has the DNA TGTGCCAGCAGCTTAGACCAGGGGAAGGATGGCTACACCTTC. This codes for CASSLDQGKDGYTF.

J is TRBJ2-5 and V is TRBV28; TRBD2 aligns across 13 bases. Unmatched junction bases numbered 12, after V lost 6 bases and J lost 2 bases. Germline CDR1 reads MDHEN; CDR2 reads SYDVKM. CDR3 length equals 18 residues. The CDR3 loop reads CASSLSWTSGGLQETQYF. CDR3 in DNA: TGTGCCAGCAGCCTATCTTGGACTAGCGGGGGACTACAAGAGACCCAGTACTTC.

This chain uses TRBV9 with TRBJ2-7, with 8 bases identical to TRBD2. Germline V gene lookup returns CDR1 SGDLS and CDR2 YYNGEE. After removal of 3 bases from V and 7 bases from J, the junction contained 9 bases not matched to a gene. The length of the CDR3 is 14 residues. CDR3 bases: TGTGCCAGCAGCGCTCAGCGGGGGACGGGTGAGCAGTACTTC. Translated, it gives CASSAQRGTGEQYF.

The chain joins TRBV19 to TRBJ1-3; D is uncertain. V was clipped by 5 bases and J by 1 base, with 6 bases between them. This CDR3 has 13 residues. CDR1 and CDR2 from the germline V gene are LNHDA and SQIVND (reference sequence). CDR3 DNA sequence: TGTGCCAGTAGTGGGTGGTCTGGAAACACCATATATTTT. Its protein product is CASSGWSGNTIYF.

The J gene is TRBJ2-5, the V gene TRBV5-1; no firm D call. Germline V gene sequence: CDR1 SGHRS, CDR2 YFSETQ. Trimming removed 4 bases at V and 0 bases at J, with 1 base between. The CDR3 is made up of 11 amino acids. In DNA form, the CDR3 reads TGCGCCAGCAGCCACCAAGAGACCCAGTACTTC. Translating gives CASSHQETQYF.

V is TRBV5-4 and J is TRBJ2-3; D is undetermined. Germline V gene lookup returns CDR1 SGHNT and CDR2 YYREEE (reference sequence). CDR3 length: 12 amino acids. Trimming took off 2 bases at V and 4 bases at J, with 5 bases between the two ends. This chain's CDR3 is CASSFDPDTQYF. CDR3 nucleotide sequence: TGTGCCAGCAGCTTTGATCCAGATACGCAGTATTTT.

The rearrangement joins TRBV6-1 to TRBJ1-2; 8 bases map to TRBD1. The CDR3 is made up of 13 amino acids. Germline CDR1 MNHNS, CDR2 SASEGT. V lost 10 bases to trimming and J lost 3 bases; unmatched junction nucleotides: 7. CDR3 sequence reads: CATRTGFDYGYTF. In DNA form, the CDR3 reads TGTGCCACCCGGACAGGGTTCGACTATGGCTACACCTTC.

V usage is TRBV6-6 and J usage is TRBJ1-2; D perhaps matches TRBD1 (6 bases). CDR1 and CDR2 (germline): MNHNY, SVGAGI (reference sequence). This CDR3 has 13 amino acids. Trimming took 2 bases from V and 2 from J, leaving 6 bases between them. CDR3 sequence (DNA): TGTGCCAGCAGTTACGACAGGAACTATGGCTACACCTTC. Amino acids: CASSYDRNYGYTF.

This clone has just one count. The chain carries TRBV5-8 and TRBJ2-1; the D gene is possibly TRBD1 (5 bases). From germline, CDR1 is SGHTS and CDR2 YDEGEE. Trimming removed 0 bases at V and 1 base at J, with 8 bases between. CDR3 length: 15 residues. The CDR3 sequence: CASSLGPGSYNEQFF. The DNA for the CDR3 is TGTGCCAGCAGCTTGGGGCCAGGGTCCTACAATGAGCAGTTCTTC. Drawing the rest from reference TRBV5-8 and TRBJ2-1, the complete variable domain is EAGVTQSPTHLIKTRGQQATLRCSPISGHTSVYWYQQALGLGLQFLLWYDEGEERNRGNFPPRFSGRQFPNYSSELNVNALELEDSALYLCASSLGPGSYNEQFFGPGTRLTVL.

The chain links TRBV4-1 to TRBJ1-5; no definite D call. V was clipped by 0 bases and J by 6 bases, with 12 bases between them. The length of the CDR3 is 15 residues. Germline CDR1 MGHRA, CDR2 YSYEKL. DNA of the CDR3: TGCGCCAGCAGCCAAGACCCCTGGGGAGGTCAGCCCCAGCATTTT. It yields the protein CASSQDPWGGQPQHF.

The J gene is TRBJ1-2, the V gene TRBV6-5, with 7 bases identical to TRBD1. CDR1 and CDR2 (germline): MNHEY, SVGAGI. The CDR3 contains 16 residues. V trimming: 0 bases; J trimming: 5 bases; junction bases outside the gene matches: 9. Here the CDR3 DNA reads TGTGCCAGCAGTTACTCAGGTTTGACAGGGAGGTATGGCTACACCTTC. This translates into CASSYSGLTGRYGYTF.

The J gene is TRBJ1-2, the V gene TRBV5-5; 8 bases map to TRBD1. Trimming took 0 bases from V and 2 from J; bases not matched to a gene: 6. In germline, CDR1 is SGHKS, CDR2 YYEKEE (reference sequence). CDR3 length: 16 residues. CDR3 loop: CASSLGPRQGNYGYTF. As DNA, the CDR3 is TGTGCCAGCAGCTTGGGCCCGAGACAGGGGAACTATGGCTACACCTTC.

This clone was observed once. This chain connects TRBV6-5 to TRBJ1-6, with D uncertain. The germline V gene encodes CDR1 MNHEY and CDR2 SVGAGI. Trimming stripped 5 bases from V and 5 bases from J, with 13 bases between. This CDR3 spans 15 amino acids. CDR3 in amino acids: CASSLLMVDNSPLHF. DNA of the CDR3: TGTGCCAGCAGTCTTTTGATGGTAGATAATTCACCCCTCCACTTT.

The rearrangement joins TRBV30 to TRBJ1-6; D gene uncertain. Per the germline V gene, CDR1 is GTSNPN and CDR2 is SVGIG (reference sequence). V lost 7 bases to trimming and J lost 7 bases, with 11 bases between them. This CDR3 region has 12 residues. The CDR3 coding sequence is TGTGCCTACGGACTGTCAAATTCACCCCTCCACTTT. Its protein product is CAYGLSNSPLHF.

V gene TRBV27 combines with J gene TRBJ2-7; a possible D gene is TRBD2 (7 bases). The CDR3 extends over 14 amino acids. The germline V and J ends were trimmed by 3 bases and 3 bases, with 12 bases remaining between them. Germline-derived CDR1 and CDR2 are MNHEY and SMNVEV (reference sequence). CDR3 bases: TGTGCCAGCAGTTTTGCGGGGGCAGTCTACGAGCAGTACTTC. This gives the protein CASSFAGAVYEQYF.

V and J are TRBV7-2 and TRBJ1-3; D may be TRBD1 (5 bases). In germline, CDR1 is SGHTA, CDR2 FQGNSA. The CDR3 has 14 residues. The V end was cut by 6 bases, the J end by 4 bases, with 13 bases between. DNA for the CDR3: TGTGCCAGCAGTTTGGGGCTCCGGGGAAACACCATATATTTT. Protein sequence: CASSLGLRGNTIYF.

The chain recombines TRBV4-1 with TRBJ2-1; the D gene is possibly TRBD2 (5 bases). Per germline, CDR1 MGHRA and CDR2 YSYEKL. Trimming shortened V by 3 bases and J by 7 bases, and 10 bases separated the two germline ends. This CDR3 region has 13 residues. CDR3 coding DNA: TGCGCCAGCAGCCAGGGAGTAAGGAATGAGCAGTTCTTC. Its translation: CASSQGVRNEQFF.

The V call is TRBV30, the J call TRBJ1-1; the D gene is possibly TRBD1 (5 bases). Per germline, CDR1 GTSNPN and CDR2 SVGIG (reference sequence). V lost 4 bases and J 12 bases, leaving 24 bases between the germline ends. CDR3 size: 14 residues. CDR3 DNA sequence: TGTGCCTGGACCCCCCCGCGAGGGGCCCGGGTCACTTTCTTT. Encoded protein: CAWTPPRGARVTFF.

The chain combines TRBV21-1 with TRBJ2-7. TRBV21-1 is termed a pseudogene. CDR3 size: 15 residues. CDR3 region: CASSNGQPLAYEQYF. The CDR3, as DNA: TGTGCCAGCAGCAATGGCCAGCCCCTTGCCTACGAGCAGTACTTC.

The chain employs TRBV11-2 and TRBJ1-6; possible D gene TRBD1, 6 bases. There are 19 residues in the CDR3. Trimming cost V 4 bases and J 1 base, with 20 bases left between them. Germline V gives CDR1 SGHAT, CDR2 FQNNGV. CDR3 nucleotides: TGTGCCAGCAGCTCACAGGGTTCTCTTAATGGGTCCTATAATTCACCCCTCCACTTT. This translates into CASSSQGSLNGSYNSPLHF.